Shown below are 18 T cell receptor beta chains from a single sample sequenced in a study of CD8+CD57+ T cells in acquired aplastic anemia (dated by TCRdb to about 2018). The patients picked for sequencing were ones in whom flow cytometry had shown an expansion of CD8+CD57+ cells. The data were produced on an Illumina HiSeq 2000. Profiling of TCR beta VDJ combinations and CDR3 sequences used genomic DNA as the template. In TCRdb, the public reads were trimmed at Q25 with fastp and aligned with MiXCR, with productive beta chains retained. Identical CDR3 proteins give one entry, which carries the most common genes and DNA. Recorded for this sample are roughly 93,000 distinct CDR3 sequences; 65% to 70% of them occurred a single time. Clones ranked in the top ten supply more than 55% of the sample. The source material was sorted CD4+, CD8+, or CD8+CD57+ T cells (not recorded which) from PBMCs. The receptor source for this set is a human donor with aplastic anemia.

V usage is TRBV19 and J usage is TRBJ1-1, with 7 bases matching TRBD1. The germline V gene has CDR1 LNHDA and CDR2 SQIVND (reference sequence). The CDR3 contains 14 residues. V was pared by 6 bases and J by 1 base, with 5 bases of the junction left unmatched. The CDR3 is CASSPGGWNTEAFF. As DNA, the CDR3 is TGTGCCAGTAGCCCAGGGGGATGGAACACTGAAGCTTTCTTT. The full variable domain, completed using reference TRBV19 and TRBJ1-1, is DGGITQSPKYLFRKEGQNVTLSCEQNLNHDAMYWYRQDPGQGLRLIYYSQIVNDFQKGDIAEGYSVSREKKESFPLTVTSAQKNPTAFYLCASSPGGWNTEAFFGQGTRLTVV.

The genes are TRBV29-1 and TRBJ2-7; perhaps D is TRBD1 or TRBD2 (5 bases each). The CDR3 runs to 13 residues. Trimming pared 4 bases from V and 1 base from J, leaving 11 bases between. Germline V gene sequence: CDR1 SQVTM, CDR2 ANQGSEA. CDR3 in amino acids: CSVGGVGSYEQYF. The CDR3 DNA reads as TGCAGCGTTGGAGGGGTGGGTTCCTACGAGCAGTACTTC.

The chain links TRBV24-1 to TRBJ2-1; D possibly corresponds to TRBD2 (7 bases). The CDR3 length is 13 residues. CDR1 is KGHDR and CDR2 is SFDVKD in the germline V gene. Trimming removed 6 bases from V and 9 bases from J, with 14 bases in between. The CDR3 reads CATSFQGGGEQFF. In nucleotides, the CDR3 is TGTGCCACCAGTTTTCAGGGAGGGGGTGAGCAGTTCTTC.

The chain uses TRBV10-3 and TRBJ2-7; 12 bases line up with TRBD2. The germline gives CDR1 ENHRY, CDR2 SYGVKD. The CDR3 runs to 16 residues. Losses at the gene ends were 0 bases for V and 2 bases for J; bases not matched to a gene: 2. The DNA for the CDR3 is TGTGCCATCAGTGAGTCGACTAGCGGGAGAGCCTACGAGCAGTACTTC. This encodes CAISESTSGRAYEQYF.

As for this clonotype: A much larger clone lies one base from this, so it may be a read error. V is TRBV10-3 and J is TRBJ2-7; TRBD2 matches at 7 bases. The germline gives CDR1 ENHRY, CDR2 SYGVKD. CDR3 size: 14 residues. The CDR3 bases are TGTGCCAGCAGTTTATCCCGGGGGGACTATGAGCAGTACTTC. It translates to CASSLSRGDYEQYF.

This chain uses TRBV29-1 with TRBJ2-5, with D unclear. CDR1 is SQVTM, CDR2 ANQGSEA, per germline. Trimming took 1 base from V and 7 from J, leaving 16 bases between them. The CDR3 extends over 14 amino acids. The CDR3 protein is CSVEGRRLAATQYF. CDR3 bases: TGCAGCGTTGAAGGACGGAGACTTGCGGCGACCCAGTACTTC.

The chain joins TRBV4-2 to TRBJ1-2, with 10 bases identical to TRBD1. V shed 0 bases and J 7 bases; nucleotides not matched to a gene: 8. Germline CDR1 reads LGHNA; CDR2 reads YNFKEQ. The CDR3 covers 16 residues. The CDR3 region is CASSQDRDRGSVGYTF. CDR3 sequence (DNA): TGTGCCAGCAGCCAAGATCGGGACAGGGGTTCTGTTGGCTACACCTTC.

This chain joins TRBV5-5 and TRBJ1-1; TRBD1 might be the D (5 bases). Between the trimmed V and J ends, which lost 4 bases and 4 bases, there was a span of 14 bases. CDR1 and CDR2 from the germline V gene are SGHKS and YYEKEE (reference sequence). The CDR3 contains 14 residues. CDR3 protein: CASSERPGTTEAFF. The CDR3 DNA is TGTGCCAGCAGCGAACGCCCAGGGACCACTGAAGCTTTCTTT.

This sequence joins TRBV20-1 and TRBJ2-3, with TRBD1 as a possible D gene (6 bases). CDR1 and CDR2 from the germline V gene are DFQATT and SNEGSKA (reference sequence). V was cut by 4 bases and J by 2 bases, with 13 bases left in between. The CDR3 runs 14 residues. As DNA, the CDR3 is TGCAGTGCTAAACATAACAGGGCCACAGATACGCAGTATTTT. This translates into CSAKHNRATDTQYF.

This clonotype was detected a few times. The genes are TRBV10-3 and TRBJ2-5, with TRBD2 identical over 7 bases. This CDR3 has 14 amino acids. The V gene end was trimmed by 6 bases and the J gene end by 3 bases; junction bases not matched to a gene: 7. CDR1 is ENHRY, CDR2 SYGVKD, per germline. The DNA for the CDR3 is TGTGCCATCAGCGCGGCTAGCGGTGAAGAGACCCAGTACTTC. Its protein product is CAISAASGEETQYF.

The chain carries TRBV6-5 and TRBJ1-2; D is uncertain. Trimming pared 4 bases from V and 0 bases from J, leaving 12 bases between. The length of the CDR3 is 15 residues. CDR1 and CDR2 (germline): MNHEY, SVGAGI. The CDR3 is CASSSPGGSNYGYTF. The CDR3 bases are TGTGCCAGCAGTTCCCCGGGAGGGTCTAACTATGGCTACACCTTC.

The genes are TRBV20-1 and TRBJ2-1, with a possible D match to TRBD1 (6 bases). The CDR3 length is 15 residues. The germline V gene encodes CDR1 DFQATT and CDR2 SNEGSKA (reference sequence). V lost 1 base, J lost 5 bases, and 15 bases lay in between. In DNA, the CDR3 is TGCAGTGCTAGAGCACCCGGGACAAGCAACAATGAGCAGTTCTTC. This gives the protein CSARAPGTSNNEQFF.

The chain uses TRBV6-1 and TRBJ2-5, with 12 bases aligning to TRBD2. The ends lost 5 bases at V and 4 bases at J; junction bases unmatched: 5. CDR3 size: 15 residues. Germline CDR1 and CDR2: MNHNS and SASEGT. The CDR3 DNA reads as TGTGCCAGCAGTCGACTAGCGGGGGAGGGAGAGACCCAGTACTTC. Its protein product is CASSRLAGEGETQYF.

The chain has TRBV10-3 and TRBJ2-7; D gene ambiguous. The CDR3 is 14 amino acids. CDR1 is ENHRY and CDR2 is SYGVKD in the germline V gene. Trimming pared 10 bases from V and 0 bases from J, leaving 16 bases between. The chain's CDR3 is CASSPTASSYEQYF. The CDR3 coding sequence is TGTGCCAGCAGCCCGACTGCGAGCTCCTACGAGCAGTACTTC.

The V gene is TRBV2, the J gene TRBJ2-7; 8 bases agree with TRBD1. The CDR3 spans 15 residues. The germline CDR1 and CDR2 sequences are SNHLY and FYNNEI. V dropped 4 bases and J dropped 3; count of bases not matched to a gene: 8. CDR3 loop: CASSGPQGAGYEQYF. The CDR3 DNA sequence: TGTGCCAGCAGTGGGCCCCAGGGGGCGGGCTACGAGCAGTACTTC.

The CDR3 sequence is CATSTRRTSYEQYF. Written as DNA, the CDR3 is TGTGCCACCAGCACCCGGAGGACCTCCTACGAGCAGTACTTC. V usage is TRBV15 and J usage is TRBJ2-7, with TRBD2 as a possible D gene (5 bases). V lost 4 bases and J lost 0, with 10 bases in between. The germline V gene encodes CDR1 LNHNV and CDR2 YYDKDF (reference sequence). This CDR3 is 14 amino acids long.

V usage is TRBV7-2 and J usage is TRBJ1-5; tentative D call: TRBD1 (5 bases). CDR3 length equals 14 residues. Looked up from germline, CDR1 is SGHTA and CDR2 is FQGNSA. V was clipped by 2 bases and J by 6 bases, with 11 bases between them. DNA for the CDR3: TGTGCCAGCAGCTTACGAGGGGTAGGTCAGCCCCAGCATTTT. Amino acid sequence: CASSLRGVGQPQHF.

This clonotype is a singleton in its sample. The rearrangement uses TRBV29-1 and TRBJ2-1, with 9 bases lining up with TRBD2. CDR1 is SQVTM, CDR2 ANQGSEA, per germline. V lost 7 bases and J lost 6; bases outside the gene matches: 10. This CDR3 spans 14 amino acids. The DNA for the CDR3 is TGCAGCGCTAGAACACTAGCGGGTTTCAATGAGCAGTTCTTC. Translating gives CSARTLAGFNEQFF.